This TCR beta chain appears in the sequencing data of a study of T cell responses to AZD1222 COVID-19 vaccine. Points from the study as a whole: The breadth and depth of Spike-specific TCRs increased once two AZD1222 doses had been given. No repertoire was sampled before or during the peak T cell response, only after it. Spike was spanned by vaccine-associated CD4 TCRs, which were dominant at 160-218 and 743-854. Only a handful of AZD1222 recipients tested seropositive at baseline.

V lost 4 bases and J lost 5, with 25 bases in between. CDR3 length equals 18 residues. CDR1 and CDR2 from the germline V gene are SGHDN and FVKESK. Concerning this clone itself: The antigen is unknown.

The protocol was immunoSEQ multiplex PCR, while the TCRdb copy is restricted to in-frame clones and leaves out a portion. The sample contains around 72,000 clones, around 87% of which appear only once. The chain uses TRBV14 and TRBJ2-3; D is perhaps TRBD1 (6 bases). The sequences come from peripheral blood, collected on day 0 of AZD1222 vaccination. The sequence was collected from an adult in good health. Here the CDR3 reads CASSRLPLYRVSGDTQYF. CDR3 bases: TGTGCCAGCAGCCGACTGCCCTTATACAGGGTTTCAGGAGATACGCAGTATTTT.